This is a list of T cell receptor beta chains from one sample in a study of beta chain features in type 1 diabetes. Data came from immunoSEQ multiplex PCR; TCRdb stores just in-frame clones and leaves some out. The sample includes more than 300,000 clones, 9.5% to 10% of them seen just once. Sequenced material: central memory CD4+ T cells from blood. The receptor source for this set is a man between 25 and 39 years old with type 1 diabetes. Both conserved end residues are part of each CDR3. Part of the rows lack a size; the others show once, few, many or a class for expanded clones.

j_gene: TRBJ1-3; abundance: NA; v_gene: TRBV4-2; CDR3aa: CASSHSTGRGSGNTIYF
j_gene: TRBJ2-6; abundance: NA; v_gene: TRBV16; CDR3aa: CASSDLKKSGANVLTF
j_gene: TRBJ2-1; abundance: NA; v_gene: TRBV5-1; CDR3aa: CASSFYRVGGNEQFF
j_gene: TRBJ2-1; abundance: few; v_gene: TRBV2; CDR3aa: CASSETKGYNEQFF
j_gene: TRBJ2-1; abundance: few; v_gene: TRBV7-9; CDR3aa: CASSLEVATSGKHNEQFF
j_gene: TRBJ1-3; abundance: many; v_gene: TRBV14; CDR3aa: CASSQANTIYF
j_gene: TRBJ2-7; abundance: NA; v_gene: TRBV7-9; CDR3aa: CASSETSGAIYEQYF
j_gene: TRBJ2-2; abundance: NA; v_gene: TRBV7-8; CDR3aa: CASSLGVALNTGELFF
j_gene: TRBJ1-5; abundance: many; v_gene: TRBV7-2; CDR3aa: CASSFGPSANQPQHF
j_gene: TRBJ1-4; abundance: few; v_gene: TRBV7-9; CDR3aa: CASSYNRGLDEKLFF
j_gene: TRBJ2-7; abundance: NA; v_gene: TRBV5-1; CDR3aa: CASSLQGQGAYEQYF
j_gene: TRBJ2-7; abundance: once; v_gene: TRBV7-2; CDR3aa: CASSLNSGTGYHEQYF
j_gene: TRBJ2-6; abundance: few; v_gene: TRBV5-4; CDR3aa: CASSPGEGGANVLTF
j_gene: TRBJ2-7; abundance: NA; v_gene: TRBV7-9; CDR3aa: CAGEQGNRYEQYF
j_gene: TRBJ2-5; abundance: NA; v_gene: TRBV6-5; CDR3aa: CALSGQGAETQYF
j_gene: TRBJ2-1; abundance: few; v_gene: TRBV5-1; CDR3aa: CASSLDANEQFF
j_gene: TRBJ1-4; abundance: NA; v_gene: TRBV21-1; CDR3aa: CASSKKVQTNEKLFF
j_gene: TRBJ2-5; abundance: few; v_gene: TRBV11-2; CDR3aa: CASSDSEETQYF
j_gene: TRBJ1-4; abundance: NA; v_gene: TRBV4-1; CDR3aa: CASSQGRQGPNEKLFF
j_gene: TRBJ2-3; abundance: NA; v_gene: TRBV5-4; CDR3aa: CASTPGGTRSTDTQYF
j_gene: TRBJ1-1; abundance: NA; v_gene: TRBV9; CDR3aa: CASSRTGTGTTFF
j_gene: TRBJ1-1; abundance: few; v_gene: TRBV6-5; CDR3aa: CAIRDGQPNTEAFF
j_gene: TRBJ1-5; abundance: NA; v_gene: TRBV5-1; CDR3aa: CASSAVGGQDQPQHF
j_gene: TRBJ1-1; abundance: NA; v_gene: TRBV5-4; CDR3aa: CASSLDSLNTEAFF
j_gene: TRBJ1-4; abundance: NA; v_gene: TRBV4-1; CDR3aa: CASSVNGKLFF
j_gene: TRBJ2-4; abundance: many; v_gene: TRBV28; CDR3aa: CASSSGSLLAKNIQYF
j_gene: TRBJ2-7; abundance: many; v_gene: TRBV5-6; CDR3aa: CASSLVGTNYEQYF
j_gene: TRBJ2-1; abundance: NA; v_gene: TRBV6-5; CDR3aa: CASSPLLGNEQFF
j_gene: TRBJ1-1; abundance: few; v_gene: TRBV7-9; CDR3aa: CASSLGQGVNTEAFF
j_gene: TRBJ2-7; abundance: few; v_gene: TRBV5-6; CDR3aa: CASSLDAGTHSYEQYF
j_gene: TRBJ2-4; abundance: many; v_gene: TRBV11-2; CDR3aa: CASSSATSGSKNIQYF
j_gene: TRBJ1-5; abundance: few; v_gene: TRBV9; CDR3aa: CASSVEGTAYSWPQHF
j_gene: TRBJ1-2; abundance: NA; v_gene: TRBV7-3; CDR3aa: CASSQPDRLHGYTF
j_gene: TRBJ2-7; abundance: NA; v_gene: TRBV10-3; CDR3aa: CAIHRDTSYEQYF
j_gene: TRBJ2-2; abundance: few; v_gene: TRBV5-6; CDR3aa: CASSPLAGGHGELFF
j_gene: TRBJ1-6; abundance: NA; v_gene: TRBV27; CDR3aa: CASIDLGNNSPLHF